This TCR beta chain was sequenced during a study of blood T cells in healthy people across ages (dated by TCRdb to about 2015). About the investigation overall: In model experiments, template switching captured roughly one uniquely barcoded TCR beta cDNA molecule for every two T cells. The study measured age-related changes in TCR beta repertoire diversity using deep sequencing normalized with unique cDNA molecular identifiers. The donors were split into four age groups: young (average 16 years), middle-aged (more than 35), aged (approximately 60) and long-lived (over 75). To avoid experimental bias, donors of different ages were randomly spread across the sequencing lanes. Using the same blood draw, the study looked at two additional independent replicas of 1 million unique cDNA reads for two donors, one aged 18 to 29 and the other aged 80 or older. Study-level results and caveats: Compared with the aged group, more naive CD4+ T cells, fewer expanded clones and increased TCR diversity were shown by the long-lived group, suggesting age selection. The CMV infection status of donors was not known, potentially confounding age-related changes in expanded clonotypes. Total diversity estimates from one million sequenced T cells were considered lower bounds and underestimates. Conclusive comparison of naive and antigen-experienced compartments was prevented by the profiling of bulk unsorted PBMCs. Observed TCR beta diversity correlated strongly with the percentage of naive T cells measured by flow cytometry. As age increased, observed TCR beta diversity per million T cells dropped in a roughly linear way, and a significant reduction was already evident by age 40.

This clonotype was detected once. No antigen is known for it. Within one base of it there is no much larger clone, and no base qualities were kept. Resting on one read, the evidence is weak. To prepare the library, 5' RACE was applied. This sample was sequenced with an Illumina HiSeq 2500. A second about 7 to 11 cycle PCR used a sample-barcoded 5' primer and a J-beta primer mix. Each TCR beta cDNA molecule received a unique molecular identifier from a template-switch 5' adaptor carrying 12 random nucleotides. Each sample yielded at least 3 million CDR3-containing paired-end reads. The Mint cDNA synthesis kit, primed by a TRBC-specific oligonucleotide, was used to synthesize first-strand cDNA from all RNA. Following uracil-DNA glycosylase treatment, a first 18-cycle PCR with universal primers M1SS and BC2_uni_R was performed on all cDNA. The study's processing was this. Each sample was normalized by randomly selecting 1 million high-quality reads, each carrying a distinct molecular identifier. Instead of being binned into consensus sequences, reads that shared molecular identifiers were thrown out. CDR3 identification, clonotype clustering and error correction used MiTCR with a Q25 quality threshold and the strictest error-elimination algorithm. A nonparametric unseen species model with Euler transformation was used to estimate a lower bound on total TCR beta diversity. TCRdb applied fastp at Q25 and MiXCR to the public reads, then kept only in-frame beta chains. Each record represents a unique CDR3 protein, reported with the most common genes and DNA among its rows. The V and J calls reflect TCRdb's pipeline rather than the authors' work. Here the sample has about 780,000 distinct CDR3 sequences; 46% occur a single time. 18% of the sample rests with the top ten.

The 39 donors, aged about 6 to 100 years, were systemically healthy Caucasian individuals from Russia. Around 9.9 milliliters of peripheral blood were collected from each donor into EDTA-treated Vacutainer tubes. Ficoll-Paque density-gradient centrifugation was used to isolate PBMCs, with at least 7 million per sample. Trizol reagent was used to extract total RNA from the PBMCs, yielding at least 5.5 micrograms per sample. The percentages of naive CD45RAhigh/CD27high T cells were determined by flow cytometry on a PBMC aliquot from every donor. The sequenced material came from blood. This TCR derives from an elderly man in good health.

The CDR3 amino acid sequence is: CAISGNQGGLADTQYF. In nucleotides, the sequence is TGTGCCATCAGTGGCAACCAGGGGGGTCTAGCAGATACGCAGTATTTT. The chain uses TRBV10-3 and TRBJ2-3; possibly the D gene is TRBD1, per 7 matching bases. Taken from the germline V gene, the CDR1 and CDR2 loops are ENHRY and SYGVKD. V and J are truncated by 4 bases and 4 bases respectively, leaving an intervening sequence of 18 bases. From its cysteine to its phenylalanine, the CDR3 spans 16 amino acids. Only CDR3 DNA remains: 48 bases, in frame from the first base.